This TCR beta chain is from a study of blood T cell repertoires in COVID-19. Study summary: From the United States, Italy and Spain came samples of acute and convalescent COVID-19.

The count of this clone is one. All enrollees were about 18 to 89 years old and from about two dozen US areas. Cohort placement rested on clinical history that participants reported themselves. Generated by immunoSEQ multiplex PCR, the TCRdb table keeps only in-frame clones and is missing some. The profile shows 250,000 to 350,000 clones, 75% to 90% of them singletons. The trim removed 3 bases at V and 11 bases at J, leaving 9 bases unmatched. The CDR3 sequence is 14 residues long. The germline CDR1 and CDR2 sequences are MNHEY and SMNVEV (reference sequence). This sequence originates from a woman in her 50s who had recovered from COVID-19. This chain links TRBV27 with TRBJ1-1; 10 positions agree with TRBD1. Sequenced input: PBMCs or T cells enriched from blood (not recorded which). In nucleotides, the CDR3 is TGTGCCAGCAGTTTTACCGGGACAGGGGACGTGGCTTTCTTT. It codes for CASSFTGTGDVAFF.